The TCR beta chain described here comes from a study of blood T cell repertoires in COVID-19. Study in general: Both acute and convalescent COVID-19 samples were obtained from the United States, Italy and Spain. T cells, B-cell-depleted T cells, or PBMCs supplied cDNA or gDNA.

Original processing methods: By means of reference gene primer amplification, nucleated cell counts were estimated. TCRdb's table, derived via immunoSEQ multiplex PCR, lists solely in-frame clones and lacks some. V, J and clone size are those of that table, while D and trimming were read from the DNA. The sample has fewer than 450,000 clones; nearly 90% are singletons. Looked up from germline, CDR1 is SGHVS and CDR2 is FNYEAQ. V shed 1 base and J 5 bases; nucleotides not matched to a gene: 12. The CDR3 is 18 residues long. The chain joins TRBV7-6 to TRBJ2-5; 11 bases fit TRBD2. Sequencing was carried out using PBMCs or T cells enriched from blood (not recorded which). The sequence came from a woman in her thirties or forties with acute COVID-19. CDR3 loop: CASSLGRLAGMVGETQYF. The CDR3 DNA follows: TGTGCCAGCAGCTTAGGGCGACTAGCGGGGATGGTTGGGGAGACCCAGTACTTC. The complete variable domain, with remaining parts taken from reference TRBV7-6 and TRBJ2-5, reads GAGVSQSPRYKVTKRGQDVALRCDPISGHVSLYWYRQALGQGPEFLTYFNYEAQQDKSGLPNDRFSAERPEGSISTLTIQRTEQRDSAMYRCASSLGRLAGMVGETQYFGPGTRLLVL.